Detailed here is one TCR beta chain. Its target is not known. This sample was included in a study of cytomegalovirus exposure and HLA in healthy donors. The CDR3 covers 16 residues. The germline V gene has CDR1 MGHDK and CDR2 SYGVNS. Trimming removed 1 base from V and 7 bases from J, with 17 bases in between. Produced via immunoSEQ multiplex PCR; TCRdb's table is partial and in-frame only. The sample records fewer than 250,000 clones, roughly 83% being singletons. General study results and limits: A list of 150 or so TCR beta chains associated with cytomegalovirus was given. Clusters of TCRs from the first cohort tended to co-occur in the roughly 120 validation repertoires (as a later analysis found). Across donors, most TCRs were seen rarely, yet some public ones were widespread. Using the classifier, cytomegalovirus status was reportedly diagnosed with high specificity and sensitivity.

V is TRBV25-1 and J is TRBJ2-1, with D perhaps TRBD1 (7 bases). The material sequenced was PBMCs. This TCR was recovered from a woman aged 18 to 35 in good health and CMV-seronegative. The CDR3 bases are TGTGCCAGCAGTGAATTCAGGCGACAGGGAGGTAATGAGCAGTTCTTC. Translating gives CASSEFRRQGGNEQFF.